One T cell receptor (beta chain) is described in this entry. Its matching antigen is unknown. This entry comes from a study of resident and recirculating memory T cells in vitiligo. Study summary: Shave-biopsy epidermis from lesional and nonlesional skin was sequenced alongside PBMCs. General study findings and limits: Vitiligo lesions lacked a unique dominant clone, and clonality varied.

Patients' lesions had not changed for the previous 6 months. Produced via immunoSEQ multiplex PCR; TCRdb's table is partial and in-frame only. The profile shows 60,000 to 80,000 clones, 91% of them singletons. The sequenced sample consisted of blood. This TCR came from a male donor with vitiligo.

In nucleotides, the CDR3 is TGCGCCAGCAGCCAAGATCGGAGAAAATACAATGAGCAGTTCTTC. Its translation: CASSQDRRKYNEQFF. The chain employs TRBV4-3 and TRBJ2-1, with unresolved D. The ends were cut back, 0 bases at V and 4 bases at J, with 10 bases in the middle. Germline V gene data show CDR1 as LGHNA and CDR2 as YSLEER. CDR3 length equals 15 residues.